This TCR beta chain comes out of a study of shared clonotypes between healthy human individuals. Study-level information: Donor ages ranged 18 to 49 years: a couple of women, three men. Whole-study findings and limits: Across a handful of donors, naive CD4 shared roughly 5.1%, naive CD8 over 3%, memory CD4 roughly 2.4%, memory CD8 approximately 0.4%.

Germline-derived CDR1 and CDR2 are SGHNT and YENEEA. The CDR3 contains 12 residues. Trimming removed 10 bases from V and 9 bases from J, with 18 bases in between. All donors were Caucasian adults living in Nashville, Tennessee. This table comes from immunoSEQ multiplex PCR, and its TCRdb copy is limited to in-frame clones, with some not included. The data contain approximately 1,500,000 clones, roughly 97% of them singletons. Comments on this clone: Its antigen remains unknown.

The chain uses TRBV11-3 and TRBJ1-2; tentatively, D is TRBD1 (6 bases). The sequencing sample was made of naive CD4+ T cells sorted from blood. Described subset: CD45RA+ positively selected. The source of this sequence is a young man in good health. CDR3 bases: TGTGCCATTAATTGGACAGTTCTAAGCTACACCTTC. Protein product: CAINWTVLSYTF. The full variable domain, rest sourced from reference TRBV11-3 and TRBJ1-2, is EAGVVQSPRYKIIEKKQPVAFWCNPISGHNTLYWYLQNLGQGPELLIRYENEEAVDDSQLPKDRFSAERLKGVDSTLKIQPAELGDSAVYLCAINWTVLSYTFGSGTRLTVV.